Listed here are 24 T cell receptor beta chains from one sample, sequenced in a study of cytomegalovirus exposure and HLA in healthy donors (dated by TCRdb to 2017 to 2019). The library came from the immunoSEQ multiplex PCR assay. For the multiplex PCR, a mixture combining 60 forward primers for TCR Vbeta segments and 13 reverse primers for TCR Jbeta segments was used. Sourced from immuneACCESS, this table was stored by TCRdb with only in-frame sequences that have V and J called. A share of the clones is absent; for the studies checked, an unresolved V gene accounts for under half, and the remainder has no known explanation. The table for this sample lists 150,000 to 200,000 clones; roughly 12% of them were counted only once. The ten largest clones take up 7.8% of the sample. Sequencing was carried out using PBMCs. The receptors were gathered from a man aged 45-65 years in good health and CMV-seropositive.

Only a few counts were recorded for this clone. The chain employs TRBV19 and TRBJ1-5; D may be TRBD1 (6 bases). This CDR3 is built from 13 residues. Deletions cut 5 bases from V and 7 bases from J, with 12 bases between. From germline, CDR1 is LNHDA and CDR2 SQIVND (reference sequence). CDR3 coding DNA: TGTGCCAGTAGTGGGGGCAGGGTACAGCCCCAGCATTTT. Its translation: CASSGGRVQPQHF. Filled out from reference TRBV19 and TRBJ1-5, the complete variable domain reads DGGITQSPKYLFRKEGQNVTLSCEQNLNHDAMYWYRQDPGQGLRLIYYSQIVNDFQKGDIAEGYSVSREKKESFPLTVTSAQKNPTAFYLCASSGGRVQPQHFGDGTRLSIL.

The sample holds a few counts of this clone. V and J are TRBV6-5 and TRBJ1-1, with 9 bases matching TRBD1. The CDR3 length is 12 residues. J lost 10 bases, V lost 6 bases, and 6 bases had no gene match. The germline V gene has CDR1 MNHEY and CDR2 SVGAGI. The CDR3 here is CASSKTGGRAFF. The CDR3 DNA reads as TGTGCCAGCAGCAAGACAGGGGGAAGAGCTTTCTTT.

Only a few counts were recorded for this clone. The chain carries TRBV19 and TRBJ2-3; possible D gene TRBD1, 5 bases. V lost 3 bases and J lost 0, with 10 bases in between. This CDR3 is built from 15 residues. Per the germline V gene, CDR1 is LNHDA and CDR2 is SQIVND (reference sequence). The DNA for the CDR3 is TGTGCCAGTAGTATGGGCAGGGCGAGCACAGATACGCAGTATTTT. As protein: CASSMGRASTDTQYF. Drawing the rest from reference TRBV19 and TRBJ2-3, the complete variable domain is DGGITQSPKYLFRKEGQNVTLSCEQNLNHDAMYWYRQDPGQGLRLIYYSQIVNDFQKGDIAEGYSVSREKKESFPLTVTSAQKNPTAFYLCASSMGRASTDTQYFGPGTRLTVL.

The chain carries TRBV9 and TRBJ2-1; 10 nucleotides align to TRBD1. The CDR3 is 15 residues long. The V gene end was trimmed by 2 bases and the J gene end by 6 bases; junction bases not matched to a gene: 5. Germline CDR1 reads SGDLS; CDR2 reads YYNGEE. The CDR3 spells CASSVTGTGANEQFF. Written as DNA, the CDR3 is TGTGCCAGCAGCGTGACCGGGACAGGGGCCAATGAGCAGTTCTTC. The full variable domain, its missing parts supplied by reference TRBV9 and TRBJ2-1, is DSGVTQTPKHLITATGQRVTLRCSPRSGDLSVYWYQQSLDQGLQFLIQYYNGEERAKGNILERFSAQQFPDLHSELNLSSLELGDSALYFCASSVTGTGANEQFFGPGTRLTVL.

This clone was counted a few times. The genes are TRBV6-6 and TRBJ1-5; the D is unclear. V lost 0 bases to trimming and J lost 3 bases, with 12 bases between them. CDR1 is MNHNY and CDR2 is SVGAGI in the germline V gene (reference sequence). The CDR3 runs to 16 residues. DNA of the CDR3: TGTGCCAGCAGTTACTCATGGAGGAACCTCAATCAGCCCCAGCATTTT. Encoded protein: CASSYSWRNLNQPQHF.

A few counts support this clone. This chain connects TRBV10-1 to TRBJ2-7; D call uncertain. The V end was cut by 5 bases, the J end by 7 bases, with 15 bases between. This CDR3 spans 13 amino acids. Germline CDR1 WNHNN, CDR2 SYGVQD (reference sequence). CDR3 in amino acids: CASSPADRREQYV. CDR3 in DNA: TGCGCCAGCAGTCCTGCAGATCGTCGGGAGCAGTACGTC.

This chain uses TRBV4-3 with TRBJ1-2, with a tentative D call TRBD1 (6 bases). Germline CDR1 is LGHNA and CDR2 is YSLEER. The CDR3 contains 16 residues. Trimming shortened V by 4 bases and J by 0 bases, and 15 bases separated the two germline ends. The CDR3 DNA reads as TGCGCCAGCAGCCGGGCCTATGGGGGCCCTAACTATGGCTACACCTTC. It specifies CASSRAYGGPNYGYTF.

This sequence joins TRBV4-3 and TRBJ1-5; TRBD1 matches at 8 bases. Germline CDR1 reads LGHNA; CDR2 reads YSLEER. The CDR3 has 15 amino acids. Trimming cost V 3 bases and J 2 bases; bases outside gene matches: 3. Written as DNA, the CDR3 is TGCGCCAGCAGCCAGATGACAGGGGGCAATCAGCCCCAGCATTTT. Translating it yields CASSQMTGGNQPQHF.

V usage is TRBV6-5 and J usage is TRBJ1-1, with 7 bases lining up with TRBD1. Losses at the gene ends were 4 bases for V and 3 bases for J; bases not matched to a gene: 11. Germline V gives CDR1 MNHEY, CDR2 SVGAGI. This CDR3 spans 16 amino acids. CDR3: CASSSPARQGHTEAFF. The DNA for the CDR3 is TGTGCCAGCAGTTCCCCGGCCCGACAGGGTCACACTGAAGCTTTCTTT.

The rearrangement joins TRBV2 to TRBJ2-5, with D possibly matching TRBD1 (5 bases). CDR1 and CDR2 (germline): SNHLY, FYNNEI. The V and J ends lost 6 bases and 4 bases respectively, with 9 bases between them. The CDR3 covers 12 residues. As DNA, the CDR3 is TGTGCCAGCAGGCAGGGTAGAGAGACCCAGTACTTC. This encodes CASRQGRETQYF.

The V call is TRBV9, the J call TRBJ2-3, with TRBD2 identical over 8 bases. The CDR3 is made up of 16 amino acids. J was trimmed by 5 bases and V by 0 bases; bases with no gene match: 8. CDR1 and CDR2 (germline): SGDLS, YYNGEE. CDR3 loop: CASSVAGGDGVDTQYF. CDR3 in DNA: TGTGCCAGCAGCGTAGCGGGGGGGGATGGAGTAGATACGCAGTATTTT.

This clone was recorded a few times. V and J are TRBV29-1 and TRBJ1-2; D call uncertain. The CDR3 has 13 residues. V shed 0 bases and J shed 8 bases, with 13 bases lying between them. The V gene's germline CDR1 is SQVTM and CDR2 ANQGSEA. The CDR3 reads CSVEEDGRSGYTF. DNA of the CDR3: TGCAGCGTTGAAGAAGACGGGAGGTCCGGCTACACCTTC.

This sequence joins TRBV29-1 and TRBJ2-1; a weak D match, TRBD2 (7 bases). V dropped 7 bases and J dropped 9 bases, with 16 bases sitting between them. Germline V CDR1 and CDR2: SQVTM, ANQGSEA. The CDR3 loop spans 12 amino acids. In DNA form, the CDR3 reads TGCAGCGCTGGGGGCGGGGGTGGTGAGCAGTTCTTC. Protein: CSAGGGGGEQFF.

The V call is TRBV28, the J call TRBJ1-1; D is possibly TRBD1 (6 bases). Between the trimmed V and J ends, which lost 6 bases and 7 bases, there was a span of 15 bases. This CDR3 contains 13 residues. Looked up from germline, CDR1 is MDHEN and CDR2 is SYDVKM. CDR3 sequence: CASRPGHIYEAFF. The CDR3 bases are TGTGCCAGCAGACCGGGACACATATATGAAGCTTTCTTT.

J is TRBJ1-1 and V is TRBV5-1; D gene unclear. The V end lost 0 bases, the J end lost 2 bases, and 8 bases lay between the germline ends. Germline loops: CDR1 SGHRS, CDR2 YFSETQ. This CDR3 is built from 14 residues. CDR3 residues: CASSLGVPNTEAFF. DNA for the CDR3: TGCGCCAGCAGCTTGGGAGTTCCAAACACTGAAGCTTTCTTT.

This clone was picked up a small number of times. The chain uses TRBV14 and TRBJ1-6; possible D gene TRBD1, 6 bases. Per the germline V gene, CDR1 is SGHDN and CDR2 is FVKESK. Trimming left V 0 bases short and J 8 bases short, with 14 bases between. The CDR3 totals 16 residues. As DNA, the CDR3 is TGTGCCAGCAGCCAAGATCTAATAGGGGGGGATTCACCCCTCCACTTT. It encodes CASSQDLIGGDSPLHF.

This clone was seen only a few times. V is TRBV7-3 and J is TRBJ2-3; D is unclear. Looked up from germline, CDR1 is SGHTA and CDR2 is FQGTGA. There are 14 residues in the CDR3. V dropped 4 bases and J dropped 0 bases, with 8 bases sitting between them. The CDR3 loop reads CASSSLTSTDTQYF. CDR3 DNA sequence: TGTGCCAGCAGCTCACTTACTAGCACAGATACGCAGTATTTT.

This clone was detected only a few times. The chain carries TRBV7-2 and TRBJ2-7, with D perhaps matching TRBD1 (5 bases). This CDR3 region has 14 residues. The germline V gene encodes CDR1 SGHTA and CDR2 FQGNSA. V lost 0 bases and J 5 bases, leaving 11 bases between the germline ends. CDR3 residues: CASSLAGASHEQYV. DNA of the CDR3: TGTGCCAGCAGCTTAGCAGGGGCTTCCCACGAGCAGTACGTC.

There are a few counts of this clone. The chain has TRBV13 and TRBJ2-7, with 8 positions matching TRBD1. Germline CDR1 reads PRHDT; CDR2 reads FYEKMQ (reference sequence). The CDR3 has 14 amino acids. V shed 5 bases, J shed 2 bases, and the junction held 5 bases outside the gene matches. The CDR3, as DNA: TGTGCCAGCAGCCGAGGGGGACAGGCCTACGAGCAGTACGTC. Protein: CASSRGGQAYEQYV.

V usage is TRBV5-1 and J usage is TRBJ2-1; D might be TRBD2 (6 bases). Germline V CDR1 and CDR2: SGHRS, YFSETQ. V lost 4 bases and J lost 7, with 15 bases in between. This CDR3 comprises 14 residues. For the CDR3, the DNA is TGCGCCAGCAGCGAGGTCCGGGGGACGAATGAGCAGTTCTTC. Translating it yields CASSEVRGTNEQFF.

The rearrangement uses TRBV14 and TRBJ2-3; 11 nucleotides match TRBD2. With V trimmed by 4 bases and J by 4 bases, 4 bases remained unmatched. The CDR3 contains 15 residues. Germline CDR1 is SGHDN and CDR2 is FVKESK. The CDR3 coding sequence is TGTGCCAGCAGCCCACTGGGACTAGCGGCAGATACGCAGTATTTT. This gives the protein CASSPLGLAADTQYF.

This clone has a handful of counts. This CDR3 reads CASIDRGVNTEAFF. The CDR3 coding sequence is TGTGCCAGCATAGACAGGGGGGTGAACACTGAAGCTTTCTTT. The rearrangement uses TRBV27 and TRBJ1-1; 9 bases match TRBD1. The germline V gene has CDR1 MNHEY and CDR2 SMNVEV (reference sequence). This CDR3 is built from 14 residues. With V trimmed by 7 bases and J by 0 bases, 3 bases remained unmatched.

The chain employs TRBV2 and TRBJ2-1, with TRBD1 matching over 9 bases. CDR1 is SNHLY, CDR2 FYNNEI, per germline. V shed 8 bases, J shed 5 bases, and the junction held 7 bases outside the gene matches. The CDR3 runs to 14 residues. DNA of the CDR3: TGTGCCAGCGTGGACAGGGGTGGAAACAATGAGCAGTTCTTC. Protein sequence: CASVDRGGNNEQFF. Full variable domain (missing parts from reference TRBV2 and TRBJ2-1): EPEVTQTPSHQVTQMGQEVILRCVPISNHLYFYWYRQILGQKVEFLVSFYNNEISEKSEIFDDQFSVERPDGSNFTLKIRSTKLEDSAMYFCASVDRGGNNEQFFGPGTRLTVL.

This clone was picked up a small number of times. This chain uses TRBV2 with TRBJ2-7; TRBD1 is a possible D gene (6 bases). V was cut by 6 bases and J by 4 bases, with 19 bases left in between. The CDR3 consists of 15 residues. CDR1 is SNHLY, CDR2 FYNNEI, per germline. CDR3 coding DNA: TGTGCCAGCAGGGCGACCGGGACATATAAGTACGAGCAGTACTTC. Amino acid sequence: CASRATGTYKYEQYF.